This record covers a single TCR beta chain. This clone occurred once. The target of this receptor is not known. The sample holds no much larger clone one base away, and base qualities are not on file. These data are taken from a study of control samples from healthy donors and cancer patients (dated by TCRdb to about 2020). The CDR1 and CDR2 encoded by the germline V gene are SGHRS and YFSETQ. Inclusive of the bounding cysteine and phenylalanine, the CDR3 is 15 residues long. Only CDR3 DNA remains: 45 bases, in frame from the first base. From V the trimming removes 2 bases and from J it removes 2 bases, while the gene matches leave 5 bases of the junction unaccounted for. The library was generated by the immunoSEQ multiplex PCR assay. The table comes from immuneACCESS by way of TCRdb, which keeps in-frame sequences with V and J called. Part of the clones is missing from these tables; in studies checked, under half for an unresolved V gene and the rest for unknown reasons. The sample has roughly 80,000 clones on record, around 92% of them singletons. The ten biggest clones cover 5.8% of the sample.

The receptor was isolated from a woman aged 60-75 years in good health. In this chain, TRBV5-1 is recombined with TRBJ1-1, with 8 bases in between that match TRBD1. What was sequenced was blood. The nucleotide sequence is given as TGCGCCAGCAGCTTCATGACAGGGGTTAACACTGAAGCTTTCTTT. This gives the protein CASSFMTGVNTEAFF.